These 14 T cell receptor beta chains were sequenced from one sample in a study of blood T cells in healthy people across ages. The second PCR ran 7 to 11 cycles with a sample-barcoded 5' primer and J-beta primers. MiXCR, applied by TCRdb to the 5' RACE reads, yields one record per CDR3 protein. Among about 1.6 million distinct CDR3 sequences, approximately 32% were seen once, and the ten largest hold approximately 10%. Sequenced input: blood. These receptors came from a woman in her 30s in good health.

This clonotype came up a few times. The chain employs TRBV7-9 and TRBJ2-7; TRBD1 aligns across 7 bases. Germline V CDR1 and CDR2: SEHNR, FQNEAQ (reference sequence). J was trimmed by 0 bases and V by 5 bases; bases with no gene match: 7. This CDR3 comprises 15 residues. The CDR3 nucleotides are TGTGCCAGCAGCACCTCGACAGGGAGCTCCTACGAGCAGTACTTC. This gives the protein CASSTSTGSSYEQYF. The complete variable domain, with remaining parts taken from reference TRBV7-9 and TRBJ2-7, reads DTGVSQNPRHKITKRGQNVTFRCDPISEHNRLYWYRQTLGQGPEFLTYFQNEAQLEKSRLLSDRFSAERPKGSFSTLEIQRTEQGDSAMYLCASSTSTGSSYEQYFGPGTRLTVT.

This clonotype was counted only a few times. The CDR3 spells CSALQRQGYEQYF. The CDR3 coding sequence is TGCAGTGCTTTACAACGCCAGGGCTACGAGCAGTACTTC. The chain has TRBV20-1 and TRBJ2-7, with D tentatively TRBD1 (5 bases). There are 13 residues in the CDR3. V was shortened by 5 bases and J by 3 bases, with 14 bases between the two germline ends. Germline loops: CDR1 DFQATT, CDR2 SNEGSKA (reference sequence).

This clonotype has more than one count but fewer than ten. The genes are TRBV7-9 and TRBJ1-4; 11 nucleotides line up with TRBD1. This CDR3 is built from 14 residues. Germline assignment: CDR1 SEHNR and CDR2 FQNEAQ (reference sequence). With 4 bases clipped from V and 7 bases from J, the junction kept 2 bases outside the gene matches. Here the CDR3 reads CASSSGQGAEKLFF. CDR3 in DNA: TGTGCCAGCAGCTCCGGACAGGGGGCTGAAAAACTGTTTTTT. The whole variable domain, filled in from reference TRBV7-9 and TRBJ1-4, reads DTGVSQNPRHKITKRGQNVTFRCDPISEHNRLYWYRQTLGQGPEFLTYFQNEAQLEKSRLLSDRFSAERPKGSFSTLEIQRTEQGDSAMYLCASSSGQGAEKLFFGSGTQLSVL.

The table lists this clonotype with a few counts. The genes are TRBV5-1 and TRBJ2-5, with 12 nucleotides matching TRBD2. V shed 1 base, J shed 1 base, and the junction held 8 bases outside the gene matches. The germline V gene has CDR1 SGHRS and CDR2 YFSETQ. This CDR3 has 18 residues. CDR3 in amino acids: CASSLSTSGRYLQETQYF. CDR3 DNA: TGCGCCAGCAGCTTGAGCACTAGCGGGAGGTACCTCCAAGAGACCCAGTACTTC. Complete variable domain (other parts from reference TRBV5-1 and TRBJ2-5): KAGVTQTPRYLIKTRGQQVTLSCSPISGHRSVSWYQQTPGQGLQFLFEYFSETQRNKGNFPGRFSGRQFSNSRSEMNVSTLELGDSALYLCASSLSTSGRYLQETQYFGPGTRLLVL.

The chain has TRBV2 and TRBJ2-1, with D perhaps matching TRBD2 (5 bases). Germline V lookup: CDR1 SNHLY, CDR2 FYNNEI. The CDR3 length is 15 residues. V lost 8 bases to trimming and J lost 7 bases, with 21 bases between them. CDR3: CASAAPLALGNEQFF. CDR3 bases: TGTGCCAGCGCCGCCCCTCTAGCCTTGGGGAATGAGCAGTTCTTC.

The chain joins TRBV18 to TRBJ2-1; D not certain. Trimming took 4 bases from V and 3 from J, leaving 7 bases between them. Germline CDR1 reads KGHSH; CDR2 reads LQKENI. The CDR3 has 13 amino acids. CDR3 DNA sequence: TGTGCCAGCTCACAAACTATCTACAATGAGCAGTTCTTC. This translates into CASSQTIYNEQFF.

Only a few counts were recorded for this clonotype. The genes are TRBV28 and TRBJ2-3, with D tentatively TRBD2 (6 bases). The CDR3 length is 13 residues. V was shortened by 7 bases and J by 5 bases, with 13 bases between the two germline ends. Germline V lookup: CDR1 MDHEN, CDR2 SYDVKM. In DNA form, the CDR3 reads TGTGCCAGCACGGGAGCAACTAAAGATACGCAGTATTTT. Amino acid sequence: CASTGATKDTQYF.

The chain is built from TRBV2 and TRBJ1-1; D unresolved. This CDR3 has 14 amino acids. Trimming left V 3 bases short and J 0 bases short, with 8 bases between. The germline V gene has CDR1 SNHLY and CDR2 FYNNEI. CDR3 loop: CASSDTNLNTEAFF. The CDR3 region has the DNA TGTGCCAGCAGTGACACCAACCTGAACACTGAAGCTTTCTTT. Drawing the rest from reference TRBV2 and TRBJ1-1, the complete variable domain is EPEVTQTPSHQVTQMGQEVILRCVPISNHLYFYWYRQILGQKVEFLVSFYNNEISEKSEIFDDQFSVERPDGSNFTLKIRSTKLEDSAMYFCASSDTNLNTEAFFGQGTRLTVV.

In this sample, this clonotype turned up a few times. This chain uses TRBV20-1 with TRBJ1-1, with a tentative D call TRBD1 (5 bases). The CDR3 loop spans 15 amino acids. The V end was cut by 0 bases, the J end by 6 bases, with 17 bases between. Germline CDR1 reads DFQATT; CDR2 reads SNEGSKA (reference sequence). CDR3 in amino acids: CSARERTLLGAEAFF. Written as DNA, the CDR3 is TGCAGTGCTAGAGAGAGGACACTCTTAGGGGCTGAAGCTTTCTTT.

The table lists this clonotype with a count of one. The rearrangement uses TRBV7-9 and TRBJ2-7; 9 nucleotides align to TRBD2. CDR1 is SEHNR, CDR2 FQNEAQ, per germline (reference sequence). The CDR3 length is 16 residues. Germline trimming cut 5 bases from V and 3 bases from J; bases unmatched to any gene: 11. The CDR3 sequence is CASSLGLAGRHYEQYF. The CDR3 DNA sequence: TGTGCCAGCAGCCTGGGGCTAGCGGGGAGACACTACGAGCAGTACTTC.

V and J are TRBV10-3 and TRBJ1-6; D possibly corresponds to TRBD1 (5 bases). CDR1 and CDR2 (germline): ENHRY, SYGVKD. The CDR3 runs 15 residues. The V gene lost 0 bases and the J gene lost 4 bases, with 7 bases spanning the gap. The chain's CDR3 is CAISESGGYNSPLHF. Here the CDR3 DNA reads TGTGCCATCAGTGAGTCGGGGGGGTATAATTCACCCCTCCACTTT.

This clonotype was observed at least ten times. The V gene is TRBV12-3 or TRBV12-4, the J gene TRBJ2-7; D unclear. CDR3 length equals 12 residues. The V end was cut by 3 bases, the J end by 2 bases, with 5 bases between. The CDR3 DNA follows: TGTGCCAGCAGTTTCACCCCCTACGAGCAGTACTTC. Protein: CASSFTPYEQYF.

The count of this clonotype is one. V and J are TRBV18 and TRBJ2-3; D unclear. Per the germline V gene, CDR1 is KGHSH and CDR2 is LQKENI. The CDR3 is 15 residues long. Trimming took 0 bases from V and 0 from J, leaving 7 bases between them. The CDR3 coding sequence is TGTGCCAGCTCACCACCGGCTAAAAGCACAGATACGCAGTATTTT. The encoded protein is CASSPPAKSTDTQYF.

This clonotype was counted at least ten times. The DNA of the CDR3 is TGTGCCAGCAGTGAAGGCCCAGCCAACTATGGCTACACCTTC. Its protein is CASSEGPANYGYTF. The chain employs TRBV6-1 and TRBJ1-2; D ambiguous. Germline V gene lookup returns CDR1 MNHNS and CDR2 SASEGT. This CDR3 region has 14 residues. Trimming took off 1 base at V and 2 bases at J, with 8 bases between the two ends.